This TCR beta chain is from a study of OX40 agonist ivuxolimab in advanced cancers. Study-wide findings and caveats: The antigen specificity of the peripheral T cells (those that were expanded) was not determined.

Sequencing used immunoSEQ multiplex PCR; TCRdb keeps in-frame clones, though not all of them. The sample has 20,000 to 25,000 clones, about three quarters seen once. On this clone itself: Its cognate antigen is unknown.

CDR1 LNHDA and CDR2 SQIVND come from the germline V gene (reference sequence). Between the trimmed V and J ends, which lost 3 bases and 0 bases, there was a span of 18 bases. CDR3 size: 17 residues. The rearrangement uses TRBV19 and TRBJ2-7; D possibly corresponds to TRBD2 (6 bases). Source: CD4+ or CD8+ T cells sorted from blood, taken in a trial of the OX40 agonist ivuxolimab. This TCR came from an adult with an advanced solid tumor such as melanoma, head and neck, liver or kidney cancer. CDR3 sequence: CASSIAGFGSSSYEQYF. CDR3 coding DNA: TGTGCCAGTAGTATTGCAGGGTTCGGGAGCAGCTCCTACGAGCAGTACTTC.